This T cell receptor beta chain was recorded in a study of T cell repertoires in ileal Crohn's disease. Study details: Operated complications were stricturing disease (around 60%) and penetrating disease (around 39%).

Clones were read by immunoSEQ multiplex PCR, and TCRdb kept only the in-frame ones, dropping some. The repertoire holds tens of thousands of clones, 85% to 90% seen once, with roughly 1.9% in the top ten. This CDR3 is 14 amino acids long. CDR1 is SGHNT and CDR2 is YYREEE in the germline V gene (reference sequence). V was pared by 4 bases and J by 2 bases, with 4 bases of the junction left unmatched. As for time point: neoterminal ileum biopsy at postoperative endoscopy, about 6 months after surgery. The chain combines TRBV5-4 with TRBJ2-5; 8 bases match TRBD2. The sequence came from an adult with Crohn's disease. Sequenced input: ileal tissue. For the CDR3, the DNA is TGTGCCAGCAGCCCCACGGGGGGGCAAGAGACCCAGTACTTC. Translated: CASSPTGGQETQYF.